The rows below give T cell receptor beta chains drawn from one sample of a study of cytomegalovirus exposure and HLA in healthy donors. Assay used: immunoSEQ multiplex PCR; TCRdb lists only in-frame clones, some missing. The sample carries 65,000 to 90,000 clones, roughly 90% recorded once. The sequencing sample was made of PBMCs. These receptors were taken from a young woman in good health and CMV-seropositive. Each CDR3 is given with its conserved first and last residue. Each record gives: D gene, J gene, V gene, clone size, CDR3 protein, CDR3 DNA. D genes are given only for firm matches. Some rows have no size entry. The others give once, few or many, or a class for an expanded clone.

NA,TRBJ2-2,TRBV30,medium-sized,CAWSSGGSASGELFF,TGTGCCTGGAGTTCCGGCGGTAGCGCGTCCGGGGAGCTGTTTTTT
NA,TRBJ2-2,TRBV6-1,NA,CATPRGGNTGELFF,TGTGCCACCCCGAGAGGAGGGAACACCGGGGAGCTGTTTTTT
TRBD1,TRBJ2-4,TRBV18,NA,CASSPPRQGTDIQYF,TGTGCCAGCTCACCACCGAGACAGGGTACAGACATTCAGTACTTC
TRBD1,TRBJ1-2,TRBV7-2,NA,CASSLGQGGGYGYTF,TGTGCCAGCAGCTTGGGACAGGGAGGGGGCTATGGCTACACCTTC
TRBD1,TRBJ2-1,TRBV25-1,NA,CASSEYTRGPYNEQFF,TGTGCCAGCAGTGAATATACAAGGGGGCCTTACAATGAGCAGTTCTTC
TRBD2,TRBJ2-2,TRBV4-2,NA,CASSQEGGLGWTGELFF,TGTGCCAGCAGCCAAGAAGGAGGACTAGGGTGGACCGGGGAGCTGTTTTTT
TRBD2,TRBJ2-2,TRBV27,NA,CASSPRGLVAGELFF,TGTGCCAGCAGTCCAAGGGGACTAGTTGCCGGGGAGCTGTTTTTT
TRBD2,TRBJ2-1,TRBV11-2,NA,CASRANSGGLNEQFF,TGTGCCAGCAGGGCTAATAGCGGGGGTCTCAATGAGCAGTTCTTC
TRBD1,TRBJ1-2,TRBV29-1,NA,CSVAGTGDYGYTF,TGCAGCGTGGCCGGGACAGGGGACTATGGCTACACCTTC
TRBD1,TRBJ2-3,TRBV18,NA,CASSPLVGTGSTDTQYF,TGTGCCAGCTCACCATTGGTAGGGACAGGAAGCACAGATACGCAGTATTTT
NA,TRBJ1-5,TRBV21-1,NA,CARRQGDQPQHF,TGTGCCAGAAGACAGGGTGATCAGCCCCAGCATTTT
TRBD1,TRBJ2-7,TRBV28,NA,CASGTASYEQYF,TGTGCCAGCGGGACAGCATCCTACGAGCAGTACTTC
NA,TRBJ2-3,TRBV2,NA,CASSTRSYTQYF,TGTGCCAGCAGCACAAGATCGTATACGCAGTATTTT
NA,TRBJ2-1,TRBV4-1,few,CASSQDLTGFPEQFF,TGCGCCAGCAGCCAAGATCTTACAGGGTTTCCTGAGCAGTTCTTC
NA,TRBJ2-2,TRBV27,NA,CASRRTALANTGELFF,TGTGCCAGCAGGCGGACAGCCCTCGCGAACACCGGGGAGCTGTTTTTT
NA,TRBJ2-5,TRBV11-3,NA,CASSDSTVAQETQYF,TGTGCCAGCAGTGATTCCACAGTCGCCCAAGAGACCCAGTACTTC
NA,TRBJ1-1,TRBV29-1,NA,CSVEQDRTEAFF,TGCAGCGTTGAGCAGGATCGTACTGAAGCTTTCTTT
TRBD1,TRBJ2-1,TRBV11-1,NA,CASSLGGTGGNEQFF,TGTGCCAGCAGCTTGGGTGGGACAGGGGGCAATGAGCAGTTCTTC
TRBD2,TRBJ2-1,TRBV28,NA,CASSLQSGRANEQFF,TGTGCCAGCAGTTTACAAAGCGGGAGGGCCAATGAGCAGTTCTTC
TRBD1,TRBJ1-1,TRBV19,once,CASIPGWTGNTEAFF,TGTGCCAGTATTCCCGGGTGGACAGGGAACACTGAAGCTTTCTTT
NA,TRBJ2-5,TRBV7-2,NA,CASTIWGEETQYF,TGTGCCAGCACCATATGGGGGGAAGAGACCCAGTACTTC
TRBD1,TRBJ2-7,TRBV4-1,NA,CASSHPGQGIYEQYF,TGCGCCAGCAGCCACCCGGGACAGGGGATCTACGAGCAGTACTTC